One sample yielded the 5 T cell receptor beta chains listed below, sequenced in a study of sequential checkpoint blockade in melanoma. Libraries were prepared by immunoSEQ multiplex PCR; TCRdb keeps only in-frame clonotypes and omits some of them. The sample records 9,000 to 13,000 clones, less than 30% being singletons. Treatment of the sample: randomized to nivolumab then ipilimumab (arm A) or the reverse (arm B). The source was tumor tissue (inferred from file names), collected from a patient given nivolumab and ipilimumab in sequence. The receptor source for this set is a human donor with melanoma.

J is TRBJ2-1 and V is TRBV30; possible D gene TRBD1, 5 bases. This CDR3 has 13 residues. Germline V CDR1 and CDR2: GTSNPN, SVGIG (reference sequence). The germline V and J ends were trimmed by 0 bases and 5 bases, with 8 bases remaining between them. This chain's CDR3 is CAWSVADNNEQFF. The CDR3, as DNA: TGTGCCTGGAGTGTGGCGGACAACAATGAGCAGTTCTTC.

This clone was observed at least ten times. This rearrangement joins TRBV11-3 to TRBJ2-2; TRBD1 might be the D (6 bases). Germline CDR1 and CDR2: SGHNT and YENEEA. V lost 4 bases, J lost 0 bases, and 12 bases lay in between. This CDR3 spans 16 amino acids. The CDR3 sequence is CASSWDTGSNTGELFF. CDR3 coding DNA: TGTGCCAGCAGCTGGGACACAGGGTCGAACACCGGGGAGCTGTTTTTT.

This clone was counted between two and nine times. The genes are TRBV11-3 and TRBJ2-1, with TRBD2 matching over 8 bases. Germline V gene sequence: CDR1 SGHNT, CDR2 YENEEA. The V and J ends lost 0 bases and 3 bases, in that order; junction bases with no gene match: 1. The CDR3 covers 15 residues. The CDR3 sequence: CASSLERGGYNEQFF. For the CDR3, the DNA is TGTGCCAGCAGCTTAGAACGGGGGGGCTACAATGAGCAGTTCTTC.

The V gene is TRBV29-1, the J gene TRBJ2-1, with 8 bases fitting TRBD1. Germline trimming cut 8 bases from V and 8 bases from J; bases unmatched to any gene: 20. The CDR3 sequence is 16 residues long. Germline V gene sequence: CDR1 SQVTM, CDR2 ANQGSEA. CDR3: CSHLKTPQDRAHEQFF. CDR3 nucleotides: TGCAGCCATCTAAAAACGCCCCAGGACAGGGCCCATGAGCAGTTCTTC.

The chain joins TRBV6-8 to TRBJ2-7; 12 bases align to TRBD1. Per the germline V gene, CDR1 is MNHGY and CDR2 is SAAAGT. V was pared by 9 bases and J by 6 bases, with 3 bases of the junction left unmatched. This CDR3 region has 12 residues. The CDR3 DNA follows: TGTGCCAGGGGGACAGGGGGCATCGAGCAGTACTTC. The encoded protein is CARGTGGIEQYF.